The 15 T cell receptor beta chains given below trace back to one sample, sequenced in a study of blood T cell repertoires in COVID-19. The table came from immunoSEQ multiplex PCR; TCRdb's copy has only in-frame clones and leaves some out. The sample lists 210,000 or so clones, 75% to 90% occurring once. Sequencing was done on a sample of peripheral blood. These receptors all come from a woman in her 40s with acute or convalescent COVID-19.

DNA for the CDR3: TGTGCCACCAGTGATCCCGATCGCGGGGGGGCCGAAGATACGCAGTATTTT. It is translated as CATSDPDRGGAEDTQYF. This chain uses TRBV24-1 with TRBJ2-3, with 9 bases fitting TRBD2. CDR1 and CDR2 (germline): KGHDR, SFDVKD. The CDR3 spans 17 residues. The V segment lost 3 bases and the J segment 5 bases; nucleotides outside the gene matches: 11.

This sequence joins TRBV11-2 and TRBJ1-1; TRBD1 matches at 7 bases. The CDR3 contains 15 residues. In germline, CDR1 is SGHAT, CDR2 FQNNGV. The V segment lost 0 bases and the J segment 7 bases; nucleotides outside the gene matches: 8. CDR3 DNA: TGTGCCAGCAGCTTAGACCCTACAGGGGTGGGTGAAGCTTTCTTT. This translates into CASSLDPTGVGEAFF.

This chain joins TRBV30 and TRBJ1-2; no firm D call. Germline lookup yields CDR1 GTSNPN and CDR2 SVGIG (reference sequence). Trimming cost V 1 base and J 1 base, with 7 bases left between them. This CDR3 is 13 amino acids long. This chain's CDR3 is CAWSAGGNYGYTF. The CDR3 region has the DNA TGTGCCTGGAGTGCCGGCGGTAACTATGGCTACACCTTC. Supplemented by reference TRBV30 and TRBJ1-2, the full variable domain reads SQTIHQWPATLVQPVGSPLSLECTVEGTSNPNLYWYRQAAGRGLQLLFYSVGIGQISSEVPQNLSASRPQDRQFILSSKKLLLSDSGFYLCAWSAGGNYGYTFGSGTRLTVV.

The chain recombines TRBV19 with TRBJ1-6; 7 bases match TRBD1. From germline, CDR1 is LNHDA and CDR2 SQIVND (reference sequence). The V segment lost 1 base and the J segment 6 bases; nucleotides outside the gene matches: 3. There are 15 residues in the CDR3. The CDR3 here is CASSIAPGGNSPLHF. The CDR3 DNA reads as TGTGCCAGTAGTATAGCCCCAGGGGGTAATTCACCCCTCCACTTT.

The CDR3 spells CARESSQGKGGEAFF. CDR3 bases: TGTGCCAGGGAAAGTTCACAAGGGAAGGGAGGTGAAGCTTTCTTT. The chain links TRBV2 to TRBJ1-1; D gene uncertain. Germline V CDR1 and CDR2: SNHLY, FYNNEI. V was cut by 9 bases and J by 7 bases, with 24 bases left in between. The CDR3 is 15 amino acids.

This clone was counted a single time. This chain links TRBV6-6 with TRBJ1-5, with 7 positions matching TRBD1. Germline V CDR1 and CDR2: MNHNY, SVGAGI (reference sequence). Trimming removed 0 bases from V and 6 bases from J; junction bases left unmatched: 2. This CDR3 is 14 amino acids long. This chain's CDR3 is CASSYSDRAQPQHF. The DNA of the CDR3 is TGTGCCAGCAGTTACTCTGACAGGGCTCAGCCCCAGCATTTT.

The chain links TRBV2 to TRBJ1-1; no firm D call. V lost 7 bases to trimming and J lost 10 bases, with 19 bases between them. The V gene's germline CDR1 is SNHLY and CDR2 FYNNEI. CDR3 length: 13 residues. The CDR3 loop reads CASTSARSVGAFF. The CDR3 nucleotides are TGTGCCAGCACCTCGGCCAGGTCGGTGGGAGCTTTCTTT.

The J gene is TRBJ1-6, the V gene TRBV3-1 (or the pseudogene TRBV3-2), with TRBD1 matching over 9 bases. V shed 4 bases and J 7 bases; nucleotides not matched to a gene: 5. This CDR3 region has 15 residues. Germline CDR1 is LGHDT and CDR2 is YNNKEL (reference sequence). The CDR3 coding sequence is TGTGCCAGCAGCCTGGGGACAGGGTCCAATTCACCCCTCCACTTT. This gives the protein CASSLGTGSNSPLHF.

This clone is a singleton in its sample. The chain carries TRBV5-1 and TRBJ1-2; 10 bases line up with TRBD1. The J segment lost 9 bases and the V segment lost 0 bases, leaving 8 bases of the junction unmatched. The V gene's germline CDR1 is SGHRS and CDR2 YFSETQ. CDR3 size: 15 residues. CDR3 sequence: CASSLGTGGGVRYTF. CDR3 nucleotides: TGCGCCAGCAGCTTGGGGACAGGGGGAGGAGTGCGCTACACCTTC.

The sample holds a few counts of this clone. The chain has TRBV25-1 and TRBJ1-3; no reliable D call. CDR3 size: 16 residues. Germline assignment: CDR1 MGHDK and CDR2 SYGVNS. The V and J ends lost 3 bases and 0 bases respectively, with 12 bases between them. CDR3 residues: CASSDLGPISGNTIYF. For the CDR3, the DNA is TGTGCCAGCAGTGATCTTGGGCCGATCTCTGGAAACACCATATATTTT.

V and J are TRBV7-6 and TRBJ2-3, with D possibly matching TRBD2 (5 bases). The CDR3 totals 13 residues. Germline loops: CDR1 SGHVS, CDR2 FNYEAQ. V dropped 9 bases and J dropped 1 base, with 11 bases sitting between them. CDR3 bases: TGTGCCAGTAGGTATAGCGGCACAGATACGCAGTATTTT. Its translation is CASRYSGTDTQYF.

This chain connects TRBV12-3 or TRBV12-4 to TRBJ1-1; 8 positions match TRBD1. Unmatched junction bases numbered 5, after V lost 3 bases and J lost 8 bases. The CDR3 extends over 13 amino acids. The CDR3 coding sequence is TGTGCCAGCAGTTTTGGCGCAGGGGGCGAAGCTTTCTTT. Translated, it gives CASSFGAGGEAFF.

This chain links TRBV3-1 (or the pseudogene TRBV3-2) with TRBJ1-4; D remains ambiguous. Trimming left V 4 bases short and J 0 bases short, with 9 bases between. The CDR3 has 15 amino acids. CDR1 is LGHDT, CDR2 YNNKEL, per germline (reference sequence). The CDR3 here is CASSRAFATNEKLFF. As DNA, the CDR3 is TGTGCCAGCAGCCGCGCTTTTGCAACTAATGAAAAACTGTTTTTT.

This chain links TRBV2 with TRBJ1-6; TRBD1 matches at 9 bases. V lost 5 bases to trimming and J lost 7 bases; unmatched junction nucleotides: 6. The CDR3 has 15 amino acids. CDR1 is SNHLY and CDR2 is FYNNEI in the germline V gene. CDR3 in amino acids: CASSLQGARNSPLHF. The CDR3 DNA reads as TGTGCCAGCAGTTTACAGGGGGCGAGGAATTCACCCCTCCACTTT.

The chain links TRBV28 to TRBJ1-1; D ambiguous. The CDR3 length is 12 residues. V lost 10 bases to trimming and J lost 1 base, with 10 bases between them. CDR1 MDHEN and CDR2 SYDVKM come from the germline V gene. CDR3 sequence (DNA): TGTGCCACGGGAGGAGGGAACACTGAAGCTTTCTTT. This encodes CATGGGNTEAFF.